Described below is a single T cell receptor beta chain sequence and its context. These data belong to a study of T cell changes during pregnancy in multiple sclerosis. Generated by immunoSEQ multiplex PCR, the TCRdb table keeps only in-frame clones and is missing some. The sample has tens of thousands of clones, around 91% seen once. Sequences were derived from CD8+ T cells from peripheral blood mononuclear cells, sampled in the third trimester of pregnancy. The TCR sequence derives from a female donor with multiple sclerosis, enrolled in a pregnancy study.

The DNA of the CDR3 is TGCGCCAGCAGCCAAGATTTTAGCGGGGGATTCACAGATACGCAGTATTTT. Translating it yields CASSQDFSGGFTDTQYF. V usage is TRBV4-3 and J usage is TRBJ2-3; 9 positions agree with TRBD2. Germline V gives CDR1 LGHNA, CDR2 YSLEER. The ends lost 0 bases at V and 2 bases at J; junction bases unmatched: 6. CDR3 length: 17 amino acids.